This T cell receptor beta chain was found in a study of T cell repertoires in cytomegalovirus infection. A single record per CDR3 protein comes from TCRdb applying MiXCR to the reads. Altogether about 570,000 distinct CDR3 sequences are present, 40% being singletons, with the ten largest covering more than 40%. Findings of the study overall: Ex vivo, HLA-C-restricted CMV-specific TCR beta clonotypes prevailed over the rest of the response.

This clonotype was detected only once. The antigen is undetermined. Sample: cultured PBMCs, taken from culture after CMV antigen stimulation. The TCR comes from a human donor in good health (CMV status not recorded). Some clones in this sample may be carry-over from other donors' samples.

The CDR3 DNA reads TGTGCCAGCTTAATGTCGATCTCTGGCGAGCAGTACTTC. Its protein is CASLMSISGEQYF. The chain couples TRBV2 to TRBJ2-7; D gene uncertain. V lost 8 bases, J lost 6 bases, and 17 bases lay in between. CDR3 length: 13 residues. Germline-derived CDR1 and CDR2 are SNHLY and FYNNEI.